The 13 T cell receptor beta chains below come from one sample, sequenced in a study of shared clonotypes between healthy human individuals. The data were produced by immunoSEQ multiplex PCR, yet TCRdb's version contains in-frame clones alone and is incomplete. The sample includes over 1.4 million clones, 95% to 97% of them seen just once. The sequencing sample was made of naive CD4+ T cells sorted from blood. The subset: CD45RA+ positively selected. These receptors all come from a man in his thirties or forties in good health.

The chain has TRBV30 and TRBJ1-5; 7 bases map to TRBD1. V was pared by 2 bases and J by 4 bases, with 8 bases of the junction left unmatched. The CDR3 extends over 15 amino acids. Germline assignment: CDR1 GTSNPN and CDR2 SVGIG (reference sequence). In DNA, the CDR3 is TGTGCCTGGAGTATAGGCGACAGGGTAAATCAGCCCCAGCATTTT. The encoded protein is CAWSIGDRVNQPQHF.

This clone is a singleton in its sample. The genes are TRBV27 and TRBJ2-4; tentative D call: TRBD1 (6 bases). Germline values: CDR1 MNHEY, CDR2 SMNVEV (reference sequence). The CDR3 has 16 residues. Trimming left V 2 bases short and J 5 bases short, with 16 bases between. CDR3 sequence: CASSLRFRDKENIQYF. The CDR3 bases are TGTGCCAGCAGTTTACGGTTTCGGGACAAAGAAAACATTCAGTACTTC.

V is TRBV27 and J is TRBJ2-2; either TRBD1 or TRBD2 may fit D (5 bases each). Germline CDR1 and CDR2: MNHEY and SMNVEV (reference sequence). The CDR3 runs 15 residues. V gave up 7 bases and J gave up 3 bases, with 15 bases separating them. CDR3 amino acids: CASIPSGTYTGELFF. CDR3 in DNA: TGTGCCAGCATCCCCTCCGGGACCTACACCGGGGAGCTGTTTTTT.

This CDR3 is CASSALTGTGGNQPQHF. DNA for the CDR3: TGTGCCAGCAGTGCCCTAACCGGGACAGGGGGCAATCAGCCCCAGCATTTT. The chain uses TRBV6-1 and TRBJ1-5; 10 bases fit TRBD1. V trimming: 4 bases; J trimming: 2 bases; junction bases outside the gene matches: 8. CDR1 is MNHNS and CDR2 is SASEGT in the germline V gene. The CDR3 has 17 residues.

The CDR3 reads CAIRGDRGISGELFF. CDR3 sequence (DNA): TGTGCCATCAGAGGGGACAGGGGGATTTCCGGGGAGCTGTTTTTT. This chain joins TRBV10-3 and TRBJ2-2; 11 bases line up with TRBD1. This CDR3 region has 15 residues. The J segment lost 6 bases and the V segment lost 6 bases, leaving 6 bases of the junction unmatched. The germline V gene has CDR1 ENHRY and CDR2 SYGVKD.

The chain has TRBV25-1 and TRBJ2-2, with a tentative D call TRBD1 (5 bases). The CDR3 has 14 residues. Germline V gene lookup returns CDR1 MGHDK and CDR2 SYGVNS. Trimming left V 5 bases short and J 1 base short, with 8 bases between. For the CDR3, the DNA is TGTGCCAGCAGTAGGGGCGTGAACACCGGGGAGCTGTTTTTT. Amino acids: CASSRGVNTGELFF. The entire variable domain, with the rest obtained from reference TRBV25-1 and TRBJ2-2, is as follows: EADIYQTPRYLVIGTGKKITLECSQTMGHDKMYWYQQDPGMELHLIHYSYGVNSTEKGDLSSESTVSRIRTEHFPLTLESARPSHTSQYLCASSRGVNTGELFFGEGSRLTVL.

The chain couples TRBV11-1 to TRBJ1-1; 7 positions agree with TRBD1. V was pared by 5 bases and J by 0 bases, with 6 bases of the junction left unmatched. Per germline, CDR1 SGHAT and CDR2 FQDESV (reference sequence). This CDR3 is built from 15 residues. The CDR3 protein is CASSTDRVMNTEAFF. The CDR3 region has the DNA TGTGCCAGCAGCACCGACAGGGTAATGAACACTGAAGCTTTCTTT.

This clone was recorded once. The chain combines TRBV27 with TRBJ2-1; 14 bases are shared with TRBD2. Per the germline V gene, CDR1 is MNHEY and CDR2 is SMNVEV (reference sequence). The V gene end was trimmed by 3 bases and the J gene end by 7 bases; junction bases not matched to a gene: 5. This CDR3 region has 16 residues. Here the CDR3 reads CASSFRLAGGKNEQFF. In nucleotides, the CDR3 is TGTGCCAGCAGTTTCAGACTAGCGGGAGGGAAGAATGAGCAGTTCTTC.

The V gene is TRBV7-8, the J gene TRBJ2-7, with 11 bases that match TRBD2. V gave up 5 bases and J gave up 3 bases; unmatched junction bases: 6. Germline V gives CDR1 SGHVS, CDR2 FQNEAQ. The length of the CDR3 is 15 residues. CDR3 bases: TGTGCCAGCAGCATTAGCGGGAGGGCCAGCTACGAGCAGTACTTC. Its protein product is CASSISGRASYEQYF.

This rearrangement joins TRBV9 to TRBJ2-7; 7 nucleotides align to TRBD2. The germline V gene has CDR1 SGDLS and CDR2 YYNGEE. This CDR3 spans 15 amino acids. V was pared by 3 bases and J by 3 bases, with 9 bases of the junction left unmatched. CDR3 in DNA: TGTGCCAGCAGCGCCGGAGGTAGCGGGCACTACGAGCAGTACTTC. This encodes CASSAGGSGHYEQYF.

This chain joins TRBV11-2 and TRBJ2-7, with D tentatively TRBD1 (6 bases). V lost 1 base to trimming and J lost 1 base, with 17 bases between them. The CDR3 has 17 residues. Germline-derived CDR1 and CDR2 are SGHAT and FQNNGV. The CDR3 here is CASSLAPQGPLSYEQYF. The DNA of the CDR3 is TGTGCCAGCAGCTTAGCACCCCAGGGGCCGCTATCCTACGAGCAGTACTTC.

The chain recombines TRBV5-6 with TRBJ2-7; 8 bases are a match to TRBD1. The trim removed 5 bases at V and 6 bases at J, leaving 7 bases unmatched. This CDR3 region has 13 residues. Germline CDR1 and CDR2: SGHDT and YYEEEE. CDR3 nucleotides: TGTGCCAGCAGACGAGCAGGGGGCGTCGAGCAGTACTTC. As protein: CASRRAGGVEQYF.

The chain joins TRBV7-9 to TRBJ2-2, with 12 positions matching TRBD2. Germline V gene data show CDR1 as SEHNR and CDR2 as FQNEAQ (reference sequence). The CDR3 sequence is 18 residues long. The V and J ends lost 1 base and 4 bases, in that order; junction bases with no gene match: 7. CDR3 nucleotide sequence: TGTGCCAGCAGCTTAGATTCCATACTAGCGGGAGGCACCGGGGAGCTGTTTTTT. Protein: CASSLDSILAGGTGELFF.